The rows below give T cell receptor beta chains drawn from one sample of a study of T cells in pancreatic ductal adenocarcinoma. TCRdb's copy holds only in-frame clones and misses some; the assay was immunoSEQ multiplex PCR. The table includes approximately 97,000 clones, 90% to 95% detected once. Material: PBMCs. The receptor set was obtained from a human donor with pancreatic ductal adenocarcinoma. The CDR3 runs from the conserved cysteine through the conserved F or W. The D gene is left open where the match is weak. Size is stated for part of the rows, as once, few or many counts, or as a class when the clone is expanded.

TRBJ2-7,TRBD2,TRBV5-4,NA,TGTGCCAGCAGCTCGGGACTAGGGACCTACGAGCAGTACTTC,CASSSGLGTYEQYF
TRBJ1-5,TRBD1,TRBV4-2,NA,TGTGCCAGCAGCCCAGGACAGGGGGGCTTCAATCAGCCCCAGCATTTT,CASSPGQGGFNQPQHF
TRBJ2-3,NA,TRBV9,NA,TGTGCCAGCAGCGTAGGCGGCCCAGATACGCAGTATTTT,CASSVGGPDTQYF
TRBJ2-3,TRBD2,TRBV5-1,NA,TGCGCCAGCAGCTTGAACGGGAGGGCCATTTCCAGGGGCACAGATACGCAGTATTTT,CASSLNGRAISRGTDTQYF
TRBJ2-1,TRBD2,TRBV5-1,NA,TGCGCCAGCAGCTTCTCCCCCGGTATCATGCGGGAGGGCAATGAGCAGTTCTTC,CASSFSPGIMREGNEQFF
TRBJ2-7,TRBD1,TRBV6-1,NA,TGTGCCAGCGCCGGGACAGGCCACTGGGAGCAGTACTTC,CASAGTGHWEQYF
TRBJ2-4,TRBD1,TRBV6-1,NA,TGTGCCAGCAGTGAACAGACAGGGGTTGGTTCGAACATTCAGTACTTC,CASSEQTGVGSNIQYF
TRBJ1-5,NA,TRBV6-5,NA,TGTGCCAGCAGAAGACTCATCAATCAGCCCCAGCATTTT,CASRRLINQPQHF
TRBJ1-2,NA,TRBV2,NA,TGTGCCAGCAGTCGGGGTTGGGACTCGCCTGGAGGCTACACCTTC,CASSRGWDSPGGYTF
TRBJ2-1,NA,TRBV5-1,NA,TGCGCCAGCAGCTTGGTCGCCGCTAGCGAATACAATGAGCAGTTCTTC,CASSLVAASEYNEQFF
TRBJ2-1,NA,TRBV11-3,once,TGTGCCAGCAGCCGTGGTGACAGTCTCTACAATGAGCAGTTCTTC,CASSRGDSLYNEQFF
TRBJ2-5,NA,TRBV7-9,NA,TGTGCCAGCAGCCCGCCGACAGGTCAAGAGACCCAGTACTTC,CASSPPTGQETQYF
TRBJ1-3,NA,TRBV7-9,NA,TGTGCCAGCACCCGGGGGTGGACCTCTGGAAACACCATATATTTT,CASTRGWTSGNTIYF
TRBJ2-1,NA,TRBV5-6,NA,TGTGCCAGCAGCTTGGATCTAGCGCGGTTTCGTGAGCAGTTCTTC,CASSLDLARFREQFF
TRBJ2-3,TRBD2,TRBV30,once,TGTGCCTGGAGAGTAGCGGGAGTTACAGATACGCAGTATTTT,CAWRVAGVTDTQYF
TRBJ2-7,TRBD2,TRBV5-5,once,TGTGCCAGCAGCTTGGCCGGATCGCCGGGAGGGGCCTACGAGCAGTACTTC,CASSLAGSPGGAYEQYF
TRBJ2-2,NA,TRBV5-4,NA,TGTGCCAGCAGGGCAGTGGGAGCCGGGGAGCTGTTTTTT,CASRAVGAGELFF
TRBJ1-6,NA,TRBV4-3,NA,TGCGCCAGCAGCCAAGATAACCGGGATCCCCTCCACTTT,CASSQDNRDPLHF
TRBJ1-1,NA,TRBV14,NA,TGTGCCAGCACCGGGTTGAGCATCACTGAAGCTTTCTTT,CASTGLSITEAFF
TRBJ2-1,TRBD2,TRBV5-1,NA,TGCGCCAGCAGCTTGGTGGTGACTAGCGGCTACAATGAGCAGTTCTTC,CASSLVVTSGYNEQFF
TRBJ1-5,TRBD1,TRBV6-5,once,TGTGCCAGCAGTTACTCGGGACAGTCCCACAATCAGCCCCAGCATTTT,CASSYSGQSHNQPQHF
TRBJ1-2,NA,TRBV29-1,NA,TGCAGCGTTGTGACAGCCCCGTATGGCTACACCTTC,CSVVTAPYGYTF
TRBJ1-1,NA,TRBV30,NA,TGTGCCTGGAGTCCGGAGGTGAACACTGAAGCTTTCTTT,CAWSPEVNTEAFF
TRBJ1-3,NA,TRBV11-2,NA,TGTGCCAGCAGTGGGACATTGAGCTCTGGAAACACCATATATTTT,CASSGTLSSGNTIYF
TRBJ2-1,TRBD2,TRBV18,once,TGTGCCAGCTCATCCGGGACTAGCGGGAGTGGGCGGCAGTTCTTC,CASSSGTSGSGRQFF
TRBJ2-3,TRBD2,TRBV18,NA,TGTGCCAGCTCACCGTTCAGCGGGAGAGGGGCAGATACGCAGTATTTT,CASSPFSGRGADTQYF
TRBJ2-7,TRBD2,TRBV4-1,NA,TGCGCCAGCAGCCAAGCTAGCGGGAGGCCTCACTCCTACGAGCAGTACTTC,CASSQASGRPHSYEQYF
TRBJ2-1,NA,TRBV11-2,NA,TGTGCCAGCAGCCTAACCCCGTGGGAGCAGTTCTTC,CASSLTPWEQFF
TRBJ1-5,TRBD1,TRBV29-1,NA,TGCAGCGTTTCCTCGGGACAGGGTACATCACCCCAGCATTTT,CSVSSGQGTSPQHF
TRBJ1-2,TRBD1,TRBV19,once,TGTGCCAGTAGGGACAGGGGGACCTATGGCTACACCTTC,CASRDRGTYGYTF
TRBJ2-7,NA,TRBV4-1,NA,TGCGCCAGCAGCCAAGTCGTCAGGGACTACGAGCAGTACTTC,CASSQVVRDYEQYF
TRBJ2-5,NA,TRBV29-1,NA,TGCAGCGTTTTCCAGGACTTGTTGGAGACCCAGTACTTC,CSVFQDLLETQYF
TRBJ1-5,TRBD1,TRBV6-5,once,TGTGCCAGCAGTAGGACAGGGGGGCGCAATCAGCCCCAGCATTTT,CASSRTGGRNQPQHF
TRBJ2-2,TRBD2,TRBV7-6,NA,TGTGCCAGCAGACGCGGACTAGCGGGTGGTACCGGGGAGCTGTTTTTT,CASRRGLAGGTGELFF
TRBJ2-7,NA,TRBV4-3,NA,TGCGCCAGCAGCTCAACAAGGAGCTCCTACGAGCAGTACTTC,CASSSTRSSYEQYF
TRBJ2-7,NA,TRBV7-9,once,TGTGCCAGCAGCCCTGGTTCTAGATACGAGCAGTACTTC,CASSPGSRYEQYF
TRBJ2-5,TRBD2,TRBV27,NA,TGTGCCAGCAGTTCCGGACTAGCCGGGGTGGCAGAGACCCAGTACTTC,CASSSGLAGVAETQYF
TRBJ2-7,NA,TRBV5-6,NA,TGTGCCAGTAAAGGAGACCTTAGCTCCTACGAGCAGTACTTC,CASKGDLSSYEQYF
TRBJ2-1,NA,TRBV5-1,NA,TGCGCCAGCAGTCAGGGGTACAATGAGCAGTTCTTC,CASSQGYNEQFF
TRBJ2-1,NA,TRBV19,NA,TGTGCCAGTACATCGATAGCGTCCCGGGTCAATGAGCAGTTCTTC,CASTSIASRVNEQFF
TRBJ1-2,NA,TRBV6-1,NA,TGTGCCAGCACTCCGACAGTGAGTGGCTACACCTTC,CASTPTVSGYTF
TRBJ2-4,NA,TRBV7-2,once,TGTGCCAGCACCTCAGGATGGGAGGACAAAAACATTCAGTACTTC,CASTSGWEDKNIQYF
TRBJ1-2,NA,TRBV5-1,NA,TGCGCCAGCAGCTTGGGACAGCCTCTATTTGGCTACACCTTC,CASSLGQPLFGYTF
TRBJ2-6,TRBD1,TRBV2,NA,TGTGCCAGCAGTCAACAGGGGGCACTCGTTGGGGCCAACGTCCTGACTTTC,CASSQQGALVGANVLTF
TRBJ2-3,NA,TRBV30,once,TGTGCCTGGAGTGCCGGGGGTACGCGGACTACGCAGTATTTT,CAWSAGGTRTTQYF
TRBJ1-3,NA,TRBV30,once,TGTGCCTGGACCCGTGGGGGGTCTGGAAACACCATATATTTT,CAWTRGGSGNTIYF
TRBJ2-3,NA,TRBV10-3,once,TGTGCCATCAGTGAGGTGTGGGAGCCGACTAGCACAGATACGCAGTATTTT,CAISEVWEPTSTDTQYF
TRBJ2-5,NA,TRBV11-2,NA,TGTGCCAGCAGCTCGACGGAGGGGAAGACCCAGTACTTC,CASSSTEGKTQYF
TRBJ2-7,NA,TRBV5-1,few,TGCGCCAGCAGCTTGGGCGGCAGCTCCTACGAGCAGTACTTC,CASSLGGSSYEQYF
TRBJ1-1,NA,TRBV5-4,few,TGTGCCAGCAGCCCGGGGGGGGCGCGGGGGTACACTGAAGCTTTCTTT,CASSPGGARGYTEAFF
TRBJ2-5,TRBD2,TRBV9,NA,TGTGCCAGCAGCCCCAGCGGGAGCGGAGAGACCCAGTACTTC,CASSPSGSGETQYF
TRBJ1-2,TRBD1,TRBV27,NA,TGTGCCAGCAGCTTCGACAGGGTTGGCTACACCTTC,CASSFDRVGYTF